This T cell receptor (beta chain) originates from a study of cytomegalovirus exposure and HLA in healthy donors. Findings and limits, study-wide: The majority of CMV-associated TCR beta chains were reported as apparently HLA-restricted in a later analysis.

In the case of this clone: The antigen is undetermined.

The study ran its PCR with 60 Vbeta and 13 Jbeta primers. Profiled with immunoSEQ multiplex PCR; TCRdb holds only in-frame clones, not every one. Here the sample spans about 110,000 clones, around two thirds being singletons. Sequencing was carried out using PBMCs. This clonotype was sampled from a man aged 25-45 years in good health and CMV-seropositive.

CDR3 region: CASSRRDRAHEQYF. The CDR3 DNA is TGTGCCAGCAGTAGACGCGACAGGGCCCACGAGCAGTACTTC. The J gene is TRBJ2-5, the V gene TRBV6-4; 7 bases align to TRBD1. Near its end, the DNA agrees better with TRBJ2-7, so the J call may be wrong. Germline assignment: CDR1 MRHNA and CDR2 SNTAGT. This CDR3 comprises 14 residues.